The rows below give T cell receptor beta chains drawn from one sample of a study of blood T cell repertoires in COVID-19. Assay: immunoSEQ multiplex PCR; the TCRdb copy retains only in-frame clones and omits some. The data show around 150,000 clones, around 90% seen once. Specimen: peripheral blood. Source of these receptors: a man in his sixties with acute or convalescent COVID-19. Each CDR3 is given with its conserved first and last residue. The order of the fields is CDR3 length, V gene, J gene, CDR3 protein.

CDR3 length: 14
V gene: TRBV27
J gene: TRBJ1-2
CDR3 protein: CASSPGQFPGGYTF

CDR3 length: 14
V gene: TRBV19
J gene: TRBJ2-2
CDR3 protein: CASHTGGAGGELFF

CDR3 length: 14
V gene: TRBV9
J gene: TRBJ2-7
CDR3 protein: CASSITAGSYEQYF

CDR3 length: 13
V gene: TRBV10-1
J gene: TRBJ1-5
CDR3 protein: CASSGRVGQPQHF

CDR3 length: 14
V gene: TRBV24-1
J gene: TRBJ1-5
CDR3 protein: CATSDPTGNQPQHF

CDR3 length: 14
V gene: TRBV28
J gene: TRBJ2-7
CDR3 protein: CASSFGTETDEQYF

CDR3 length: 16
V gene: TRBV9
J gene: TRBJ2-3
CDR3 protein: CASSVEVGGPTDTQYF

CDR3 length: 13
V gene: TRBV2
J gene: TRBJ2-7
CDR3 protein: CASSERETYEQYF

CDR3 length: 15
V gene: TRBV6-5
J gene: TRBJ1-2
CDR3 protein: CASRKGQGNEYGYTF

CDR3 length: 15
V gene: TRBV7-8
J gene: TRBJ1-1
CDR3 protein: CASSLISGTNTEAFF

CDR3 length: 15
V gene: TRBV5-8
J gene: TRBJ2-7
CDR3 protein: CASSLVLDMSYEQYF

CDR3 length: 17
V gene: TRBV4-3
J gene: TRBJ2-1
CDR3 protein: CASSQDPSGGTYNEQFF

CDR3 length: 15
V gene: TRBV3-1/TRBV3-2
J gene: TRBJ2-3
CDR3 protein: CASSRQLVGTDTQYF